Each of the 20 T cell receptor beta chains below was sequenced from the same sample in a study of CD8 T cells in Susac syndrome. Random hexamers were used to reverse transcribe an amount of about 0.45 to 1 ug RNA. MiXCR, run by TCRdb on the immunoSEQ multiplex PCR reads, gives a single entry per CDR3 protein. The table records approximately 100,000 distinct CDR3 sequences, 92% of them present only once. Sequencing input: CD8+ T cells from PBMCs. These receptors were taken from a human donor in good health.

This chain uses TRBV2 with TRBJ2-7; 10 bases are shared with TRBD2. The germline V gene encodes CDR1 SNHLY and CDR2 FYNNEI. This CDR3 has 12 amino acids. Trimming at V came to 11 bases and at J to 3 bases, leaving 4 bases not matched to a gene. As DNA, the CDR3 is TGTGCCGGGGGGACTAGCGTCTACGAGCAGTACTTC. This translates into CAGGTSVYEQYF.

This chain joins TRBV9 and TRBJ2-6, with TRBD1 as a possible D gene (6 bases). CDR1 is SGDLS and CDR2 is YYNGEE in the germline V gene. V was clipped by 3 bases and J by 0 bases, with 10 bases between them. The CDR3 length is 16 residues. CDR3 sequence: CASSAQGPSGANVLTF. The DNA for the CDR3 is TGTGCCAGCAGCGCTCAGGGGCCCTCTGGGGCCAACGTCCTGACTTTC.

A single count supports this clonotype. A read error may produce the germline difference seen at one junction end. The rearrangement joins TRBV6-5 to TRBJ1-1; D perhaps matches TRBD1 (5 bases). The CDR3 loop spans 16 amino acids. Germline loops: CDR1 MNHEY, CDR2 SVGAGI. CDR3 coding DNA: TGTGTCAGCAGTTACTCCGCCGGACAAATGAACACTGAAGCTTTCTTT. Translating gives CVSSYSAGQMNTEAFF.

This chain joins TRBV5-4 and TRBJ2-7, with 7 positions matching TRBD2. Germline CDR1 is SGHNT and CDR2 is YYREEE (reference sequence). Unmatched junction bases numbered 6, after V lost 0 bases and J lost 3 bases. CDR3 length: 15 residues. Here the CDR3 reads CASSLGGTTLYEQYF. The CDR3 DNA reads TGTGCCAGCAGCTTGGGGGGGACTACCCTCTACGAGCAGTACTTC. Using reference TRBV5-4 and TRBJ2-7 for the parts outside the CDR3, the full variable domain is ETGVTQSPTHLIKTRGQQVTLRCSSQSGHNTVSWYQQALGQGPQFIFQYYREEENGRGNFPPRFSGLQFPNYSSELNVNALELDDSALYLCASSLGGTTLYEQYFGPGTRLTVT.

The chain joins TRBV29-1 to TRBJ1-2; D not certain. The CDR3 is 11 residues long. The V end was cut by 1 base, the J end by 8 bases, with 8 bases between. Germline-derived CDR1 and CDR2 are SQVTM and ANQGSEA. The DNA of the CDR3 is TGCAGCGTTGAAGGGGCACAAGGCTACACCTTC. This sequence encodes CSVEGAQGYTF.

V is TRBV14 and J is TRBJ1-2; D ambiguous. The V gene lost 3 bases and the J gene lost 2 bases, with 7 bases spanning the gap. Germline lookup yields CDR1 SGHDN and CDR2 FVKESK. The CDR3 sequence is 13 residues long. CDR3: CASSHTDNYGYTF. CDR3 nucleotide sequence: TGTGCCAGCAGCCATACAGACAACTATGGCTACACCTTC. Combining the CDR3 with reference TRBV14 and TRBJ1-2 gives the whole variable domain EAGVTQFPSHSVIEKGQTVTLRCDPISGHDNLYWYRRVMGKEIKFLLHFVKESKQDESGMPNNRFLAERTGGTYSTLKVQPAELEDSGVYFCASSHTDNYGYTFGSGTRLTVV.

This chain connects TRBV6-5 to TRBJ1-2; D gene uncertain. V was trimmed by 0 bases and J by 8 bases, leaving 13 bases between them. The CDR3 is 14 residues long. Germline V gene data show CDR1 as MNHEY and CDR2 as SVGAGI. In DNA, the CDR3 is TGTGCCAGCAGTTACTCGGACTCCAGAGGAGGCTACACCTTC. Translated, it gives CASSYSDSRGGYTF.

The rearrangement uses TRBV19 and TRBJ1-1, with 7 bases that match TRBD1. The CDR3 runs 12 residues. Trimming cost V 7 bases and J 5 bases; bases outside gene matches: 4. The germline CDR1 and CDR2 sequences are LNHDA and SQIVND (reference sequence). The CDR3 DNA follows: TGTGCCAGTAAAGGCAGGGGGACTGAAGCTTTCTTT. Translating it yields CASKGRGTEAFF.

The J gene is TRBJ1-1, the V gene TRBV6-2 or TRBV6-3; TRBD1 is a possible D gene (5 bases). This CDR3 contains 17 residues. Germline CDR1 and CDR2: MNHEY and SVGEGT. V was trimmed by 6 bases and J by 5 bases, leaving 25 bases between them. The CDR3 here is CASSDLSSKGLGTEAFF. The CDR3, as DNA: TGTGCCAGCAGCGACCTTTCCAGTAAGGGGCTTGGGACTGAAGCTTTCTTT.

The rearrangement uses TRBV7-3 and TRBJ2-2; no firm D call. V was clipped by 5 bases and J by 0 bases, with 10 bases between them. The germline V gene encodes CDR1 SGHTA and CDR2 FQGTGA. This CDR3 spans 15 amino acids. CDR3: CASSIGRANTGELFF. CDR3 DNA sequence: TGTGCCAGCAGCATCGGACGGGCGAACACCGGGGAGCTGTTTTTT.

V usage is TRBV6-2 or TRBV6-3 and J usage is TRBJ1-5; tentatively, D is TRBD1 (5 bases). Germline values: CDR1 MNHEY, CDR2 SVGEGT. V was pared by 7 bases and J by 2 bases, with 18 bases between. CDR3 length equals 16 residues. The DNA of the CDR3 is TGTGCCAGCAACTTACTCGGGGGAGTTCGCAATCAGCCCCAGCATTTT. Its translation: CASNLLGGVRNQPQHF.

The rearrangement links TRBV3-1 to TRBJ2-4; 12 bases agree with TRBD2. CDR1 is LGHDT and CDR2 is YNNKEL in the germline V gene (reference sequence). Trimming cost V 5 bases and J 6 bases; bases outside gene matches: 5. The CDR3 is made up of 15 amino acids. The CDR3 is CASSRLAGELNIQYF. The CDR3 nucleotides read TGTGCCAGCAGCAGACTAGCGGGAGAACTAAACATTCAGTACTTC.

V gene TRBV13 combines with J gene TRBJ2-7, with 10 bases lining up with TRBD2. This CDR3 is built from 16 residues. Germline V CDR1 and CDR2: PRHDT, FYEKMQ (reference sequence). The ends lost 5 bases at V and 3 bases at J; junction bases unmatched: 10. The CDR3 here is CASSPGLAKPGYEQYF. CDR3 DNA: TGTGCCAGCAGCCCGGGACTAGCGAAACCCGGCTACGAGCAGTACTTC.

J is TRBJ2-6 and V is TRBV7-3; 7 bases align to TRBD1. This CDR3 has 17 amino acids. V shed 1 base, J shed 4 bases, and the junction held 7 bases outside the gene matches. Germline assignment: CDR1 SGHTA and CDR2 FQGTGA. This CDR3 is CASSLSRQGTGANVLTF. The DNA for the CDR3 is TGTGCCAGCAGCTTAAGTAGACAGGGAACCGGGGCCAACGTCCTGACTTTC. Based on the CDR3 plus reference TRBV7-3 and TRBJ2-6, the full variable domain is GAGVSQTPSNKVTEKGKYVELRCDPISGHTALYWYRQSLGQGPEFLIYFQGTGAADDSGLPNDRFFAVRPEGSVSTLKIQRTERGDSAVYLCASSLSRQGTGANVLTFGAGSRLTVL.

CDR3 sequence: CAISDGRGLSQHF. As DNA, the CDR3 is TGTGCCATCAGTGACGGTAGGGGGCTATCTCAGCATTTT. The V call is TRBV10-3, the J call TRBJ1-5; 7 nucleotides agree with TRBD1. Germline loops: CDR1 ENHRY, CDR2 SYGVKD. CDR3 length: 13 amino acids. With V trimmed by 3 bases and J by 13 bases, 9 bases remained unmatched.

This CDR3 reads CASSLLGKNTEAFF. The CDR3 region has the DNA TGTGCCAGCAGCTTATTAGGGAAGAACACTGAAGCTTTCTTT. The chain combines TRBV7-9 with TRBJ1-1, with unresolved D. Germline CDR1 and CDR2: SEHNR and FQNEAQ (reference sequence). There are 14 residues in the CDR3. V was pared by 2 bases and J by 1 base, with 8 bases between.

V and J are TRBV7-6 and TRBJ1-3; no clear D. The CDR3 has 16 residues. V was pared by 3 bases and J by 0 bases, with 12 bases between. Germline V gene lookup returns CDR1 SGHVS and CDR2 FNYEAQ. The chain's CDR3 is CASSFEAVASGNTIYF. The CDR3 bases are TGTGCCAGCAGCTTCGAGGCCGTGGCCTCTGGAAACACCATATATTTT.

The CDR3 is CASRGNSGQNTEAFF. The CDR3 DNA reads TGTGCCAGCAGAGGGAACAGCGGGCAGAACACTGAAGCTTTCTTT. The chain uses TRBV5-4 and TRBJ1-1; no clear D gene. Germline CDR1 and CDR2: SGHNT and YYREEE (reference sequence). Trimming pared 5 bases from V and 1 base from J, leaving 15 bases between. CDR3 length equals 15 residues.

The V call is TRBV19, the J call TRBJ1-2; D is possibly TRBD1 (5 bases). The germline V gene has CDR1 LNHDA and CDR2 SQIVND (reference sequence). The V end was cut by 5 bases, the J end by 4 bases, with 17 bases between. There are 15 residues in the CDR3. CDR3 bases: TGTGCCAGTAGTTGGCAGGGCGTGAACGGCTATGGCTACACCTTC. It yields the protein CASSWQGVNGYGYTF.

This rearrangement joins TRBV5-4 to TRBJ2-3, with a weak D call TRBD2 (5 bases). The V and J ends lost 0 bases and 5 bases respectively, with 10 bases between them. This CDR3 is 14 amino acids long. Per germline, CDR1 SGHNT and CDR2 YYREEE (reference sequence). The CDR3 DNA reads as TGTGCCAGCAGCTTGGTTTCCGGAGGAGATACGCAGTATTTT. Its protein is CASSLVSGGDTQYF.